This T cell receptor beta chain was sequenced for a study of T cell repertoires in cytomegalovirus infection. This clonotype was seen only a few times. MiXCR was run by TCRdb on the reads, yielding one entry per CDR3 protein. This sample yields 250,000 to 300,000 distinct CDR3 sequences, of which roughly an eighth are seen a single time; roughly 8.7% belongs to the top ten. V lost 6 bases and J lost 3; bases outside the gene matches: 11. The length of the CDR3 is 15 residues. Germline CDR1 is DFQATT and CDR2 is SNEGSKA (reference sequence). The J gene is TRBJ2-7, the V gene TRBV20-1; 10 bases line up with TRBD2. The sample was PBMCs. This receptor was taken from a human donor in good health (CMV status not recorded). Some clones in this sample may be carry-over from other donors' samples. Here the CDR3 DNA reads TGCAGTGCCCCCGACCCGGTAGCGGGAGGCTACGAGCAGTACTTC. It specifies CSAPDPVAGGYEQYF.